This TCR beta chain appears in the sequencing data of a study of tissue T cells after allogeneic stem cell transplantation. This clone was found once. These gene names are mouse names. The read terminates 1 residue before the CDR3 end, so the remaining end is supplied by the germline J gene. Clones were read by immunoSEQ multiplex PCR, and TCRdb kept only the in-frame ones, dropping some. This table has roughly 2,700 clones, about 40% appearing once. The V end lost 2 bases, the J end lost 3 bases, and 7 bases lay between the germline ends. This CDR3 comprises 13 residues. Germline CDR1 reads KGHPV; CDR2 reads FQNQEV (reference sequence). As to time point: mouse harvest day 14 after allogeneic transplant. The graft held 10^6 splenic CD5+ T cells and 10^7 T-cell-depleted bone marrow cells.

The J gene is TRBJ1-1, the V gene TRBV26, with D possibly TRBD1 on 6 matching bases. The sample was gut tissue. The clonotype originates from a female BALB/c mouse given C57BL/6 T cells with graft-versus-host disease after an allogeneic hematopoietic cell transplant. The DNA read from the CDR3 is TGTGCCAGCAGTCTGAGGACAGACACAGAAGTCTTC. This translates into CASSLRTDTEVF. The CDR3, in full, reads CASSLRTDTEVFF.